The T cell receptor (beta chain) under discussion was sequenced for a study of T cells in Graves' hyperthyroidism and ophthalmopathy. CDR3 length equals 13 residues. Trimming left V 5 bases short and J 7 bases short, with 14 bases between. CDR1 GTSNPN and CDR2 SVGIG come from the germline V gene (reference sequence). TCR beta CDR3 region amplification was performed from RNA transcripts. Researchers ran a first-round RT-PCR on the TCR CDR3 using the HTBI primer set. TCRdb processed the multiplex PCR reads anew with MiXCR; each CDR3 protein has one entry. The repertoire holds hundreds of thousands of distinct CDR3 sequences, with approximately 15% as singletons.

This TCR derives from a woman in her sixties or seventies with Graves' ophthalmopathy. The sample taken for sequencing was blood. The gene calls are TRBV30 and TRBJ2-2, with D perhaps assigned TRBD1 or TRBD2 (7 bases each). This CDR3 reads CAWDAGGGGELFF. The DNA for the CDR3 is TGTGCCTGGGACGCAGGGGGGGGCGGGGAGCTGTTTTTT. The entire variable domain, with the rest obtained from reference TRBV30 and TRBJ2-2, is as follows: SQTIHQWPATLVQPVGSPLSLECTVEGTSNPNLYWYRQAAGRGLQLLFYSVGIGQISSEVPQNLSASRPQDRQFILSSKKLLLSDSGFYLCAWDAGGGGELFFGEGSRLTVL.